The subject of this entry is one TCR beta chain. Its antigen remains unidentified. This sample was included in a study of T cells in Graves' hyperthyroidism and ophthalmopathy. Regarding the study as a whole: Ophthalmopathy cases were set apart from stable hyperthyroidism by a 13 V-J model.

Uncontrolled infections, other autoimmune diseases, pregnancy or lactation led to exclusion of patients. RNA transcripts gave rise to amplified TCR beta CDR3 regions. During a first-round RT-PCR of the TCR CDR3, the HTBI primer set was used. MiXCR was run by TCRdb on the multiplex PCR reads, yielding one entry per CDR3 protein. This table holds approximately 640,000 distinct CDR3 sequences, 45% found once. This clonotype was sampled from an adult man with Graves' disease, either hyperthyroidism or ophthalmopathy (not recorded which). Sequences were obtained from peripheral blood or thyroid tissue (not recorded which).

Written as DNA, the CDR3 is TGTGCCAGCAGCGCTTTGACCGGCTCCAGTTATGGCTACACCTTC. Translated: CASSALTGSSYGYTF. This rearrangement joins TRBV9 to TRBJ1-2; D remains unclear. V was trimmed by 3 bases and J by 5 bases, leaving 17 bases between them. The germline gives CDR1 SGDLS, CDR2 YYNGEE. The CDR3 has 15 amino acids. Complete variable domain (other parts from reference TRBV9 and TRBJ1-2): DSGVTQTPKHLITATGQRVTLRCSPRSGDLSVYWYQQSLDQGLQFLIQYYNGEERAKGNILERFSAQQFPDLHSELNLSSLELGDSALYFCASSALTGSSYGYTFGSGTRLTVV.